These 6 T cell receptor beta chains were all obtained from the same sample, sequenced in a study of cytomegalovirus exposure and HLA in healthy donors (dated by TCRdb to about 2017). Receptors were amplified or captured by the immunoSEQ multiplex PCR assay. For the multiplex PCR, a mixture combining 60 forward primers for TCR Vbeta segments and 13 reverse primers for TCR Jbeta segments was used. Imported from immuneACCESS, the table was reduced by TCRdb to in-frame sequences with V and J called. These copies leave out some clones; in studies compared against another copy, an unresolved V gene accounts for under half, and the cause of the remainder is not known. A total of approximately 100,000 clones appear in this sample, roughly 83% of them only once. 4.1% of the sample is held by the ten biggest clonotypes. The sample taken for sequencing was PBMCs. These TCRs come from a female donor in good health and CMV-seropositive.

This chain links TRBV5-1 with TRBJ2-5, with TRBD1 as a possible D gene (5 bases). Trimming took off 0 bases at V and 5 bases at J, with 11 bases between the two ends. The CDR3 covers 14 residues. Germline V CDR1 and CDR2: SGHRS, YFSETQ. The chain's CDR3 is CASSLEGRQETQYF. DNA of the CDR3: TGCGCCAGCAGCTTGGAGGGGCGACAGGAGACCCAGTACTTC.

This clone was recorded once. The chain couples TRBV5-4 to TRBJ2-7, with 10 positions matching TRBD2. Germline CDR1 reads SGHNT; CDR2 reads YYREEE (reference sequence). The length of the CDR3 is 17 residues. Trimming cost V 4 bases and J 2 bases; bases outside gene matches: 12. The CDR3 DNA reads TGTGCCAGCAGCCTTCGGACAGCCCTAGCGGGAGCCTACGAGCAGTACTTC. It specifies CASSLRTALAGAYEQYF.

The chain employs TRBV9 and TRBJ1-6; TRBD1 might be the D (6 bases). Trimming removed 0 bases at V and 10 bases at J, with 20 bases between. Germline V gene sequence: CDR1 SGDLS, CDR2 YYNGEE. This CDR3 comprises 17 residues. The CDR3 is CASSVDQQGHPGSPLHF. The DNA for the CDR3 is TGTGCCAGCAGCGTAGATCAGCAGGGACACCCGGGGTCACCCCTCCACTTT.

CDR3 protein: CASSGDRHSNQPQHF. The DNA for the CDR3 is TGTGCCAGCAGCGGAGACAGACATAGCAATCAGCCCCAGCATTTT. The gene calls are TRBV2 and TRBJ1-5; weak D call: TRBD1 (5 bases). The CDR3 sequence is 15 residues long. The V gene lost 6 bases and the J gene lost 0 bases, with 12 bases spanning the gap. Germline-derived CDR1 and CDR2 are SNHLY and FYNNEI.

The chain employs TRBV7-2 and TRBJ1-1; maybe TRBD1 (6 bases). Germline CDR1 reads SGHTA; CDR2 reads FQGNSA. The CDR3 length is 16 residues. The V gene lost 4 bases and the J gene lost 0 bases, with 15 bases spanning the gap. In DNA form, the CDR3 reads TGTGCCAGCAGCTCCCCTTGGCGGGGGCTGAACACTGAAGCTTTCTTT. It yields the protein CASSSPWRGLNTEAFF.

The chain uses TRBV25-1 and TRBJ1-2; D possibly corresponds to TRBD1 (5 bases). The V end was cut by 5 bases, the J end by 8 bases, with 9 bases between. This CDR3 is 11 amino acids long. CDR1 MGHDK and CDR2 SYGVNS come from the germline V gene. The CDR3 sequence is CASSPGSGYTF. In nucleotides, the CDR3 is TGTGCCAGCAGTCCAGGGTCGGGCTACACCTTC.